This TCR beta chain was observed in a study of blood T cell repertoires in COVID-19. V was shortened by 3 bases and J by 6 bases, with 12 bases between the two germline ends. Germline-derived CDR1 and CDR2 are SGHAT and FQDESV (reference sequence). The CDR3 has 13 amino acids. This clone was seen repeatedly, ten times or more. TCRdb keeps only in-frame clones here, not all; method: immunoSEQ multiplex PCR. The sample consists of roughly 160,000 clones, 83% of them appearing once. The sequenced material came from peripheral blood. The receptor was derived from a woman older than 75 with acute or convalescent COVID-19. This chain connects TRBV11-1 to TRBJ2-7; TRBD2 is a possible D gene (6 bases). Here the CDR3 DNA reads TGTGCCAGCAGCTTTAGCGGTCGAGGCGAGCAGTACTTC. Protein product: CASSFSGRGEQYF.